This T cell receptor (beta chain) was retrieved from a study of CD8 T cells in Susac syndrome (dated by TCRdb to about 2019). For context, the study as a whole: Whether CD8+ T cell activation and differentiation in Susac syndrome was antigen driven was tested using repertoire sequencing. Here is what the overall study found, with its caveats: The TCR sequencing and HLA analysis was acknowledged to have included a relatively small number of individuals.

Peripheral blood CD8+ and CD4+ T cells from healthy donors, Susac syndrome patients and multiple sclerosis patients were profiled using high-throughput TCR beta sequencing. The healthy donors served as controls matched for age and sex. Bulk CD8+ and CD4+ T cells were purified by magnetic negative isolation, whereas CD8+ TEMRA cells were enriched by FACS. Blood was collected in EDTA tubes and processed within 24 hours, with PBMCs isolated through density gradient centrifugation. PBMCs intended for TCR sequencing were cryopreserved in liquid nitrogen and thawed later in a water bath at 37 degrees C. Purity of sorted or isolated CD4+, CD8+ and CD8+ TEMRA cells was at least 90%. V is shortened by 1 base, J by 0 bases, and the region joining them spans 12 bases. CDR1 and CDR2 were assigned from the germline V gene (reference sequence) as MNHEY and SMNVEV. The CDR3 goes from the cysteine to the phenylalanine over 16 residues. Only the CDR3 portion is preserved as DNA: 48 bases, with reading frame beginning at the first base.

On this clonotype: The clone's antigen remains unknown. No base-level quality is on record; no much larger clone is a single base apart.

RNA was extracted using the RNeasy kit, and about 0.45 to 1 ug of the RNA was reverse transcribed with random hexamers. The immunoSEQ multiplex PCR assay, which covers 54 Vbeta and 13 Jbeta segments, was used to amplify TCR beta CDR3 regions. Bias from PCR amplification was corrected by using a synthetic template baseline for primer optimization and for computational correction. Per the original workflow: Reads were annotated to V, D and J genes according to IMGT and were analyzed with immunoSEQ Analyzer, with only productive sequences retained. To calculate clonality, Shannon entropy was normalized by log2 of the number of productive unique sequences and then subtracted from one. For each patient and control, public and private clones were evaluated within the 100 most prevalent clones. Clones were defined as Susac-specific if absent from the healthy and MS cohorts, from 1052 published viral clones and from other ImmuneACCESS disease sequences. In TCRdb, the public reads were trimmed at Q25 with fastp and aligned with MiXCR, with productive beta chains retained. Entries that share a CDR3 protein sequence are merged under the most common genes and DNA. The V and J calls reflect TCRdb's pipeline rather than the authors' work. The sample profile shows 120,000 to 150,000 distinct CDR3 sequences; approximately 95% of them were found once. The biggest ten clones account for 0.084% of the sample.

The sequence joins TRBV27 to TRBJ2-5; the D gene is possibly TRBD1 or TRBD2, with 5 bases matching each. This TCR was sampled from a human donor in good health. What was sequenced was CD4+ T cells from PBMCs. The CDR3 corresponds to CASSLYSDSYQETQYF. The sequence in DNA is TGTGCCAGCAGTTTATATAGCGACAGTTACCAAGAGACCCAGTACTTC.